The next 8 T cell receptor beta chains were all read from a single sample in a study of CXCR3-negative and CXCR3-positive naive CD8 T cells. The authors made the TRB cDNA libraries by 5' RACE using UMI labels. TCRdb re-called the 5' RACE reads and gives one entry per CDR3 protein, without DNA. The sample holds around 40,000 distinct CDR3 sequences. Input material: memory CD8+ T cells from blood. The receptors come from a human donor in good health. Some clones in this sample may be carry-over from other donors' samples.

The rearrangement uses TRBV12-5 and TRBJ2-5; the TCRdb D gene call, TRBD1, has no DNA to confirm it. This CDR3 region has 14 residues. Germline V gene sequence: CDR1 LGHNT, CDR2 FRNRAP. CDR3 loop: CASGLFGTGETQYF.

V usage is TRBV6-5 and J usage is TRBJ2-1; TCRdb outputs TRBD2, but without DNA this stays unchecked. The CDR3 is made up of 15 amino acids. The germline V gene has CDR1 MNHEY and CDR2 SVGAGI. CDR3: CASSYGGRNYNEQFF.

The chain links TRBV29-1 to TRBJ2-1; TCRdb returns TRBD1, unconfirmable since there is no DNA. The CDR3 is 14 residues long. Germline V gene sequence: CDR1 SQVTM, CDR2 ANQGSEA. The CDR3 spells CSVAKVGQDNEQFF.

This chain joins TRBV20-1 and TRBJ1-1; absent DNA, TCRdb's TRBD1 call cannot be checked. CDR1 is DFQATT and CDR2 is SNEGSKA in the germline V gene (reference sequence). The length of the CDR3 is 14 residues. This chain's CDR3 is CSASAQGSITEAFF.

The V call is TRBV9, the J call TRBJ2-5; with no DNA, the TCRdb D assignment of TRBD1 cannot be verified. CDR3 length: 13 residues. Looked up from germline, CDR1 is SGDLS and CDR2 is YYNGEE. This CDR3 reads CASSGGSQETQYF.

The chain couples TRBV29-1 to TRBJ2-5. Germline V gives CDR1 SQVTM, CDR2 ANQGSEA. The length of the CDR3 is 11 residues. The CDR3 here is CSVDIEETQYF.

V and J are TRBV28 and TRBJ1-2. Germline CDR1 is MDHEN and CDR2 is SYDVKM. This CDR3 has 13 amino acids. The CDR3 sequence: CASSFGRLNGYTF.

V is TRBV13 and J is TRBJ2-5; without DNA, the TCRdb call of TRBD2 cannot be checked. Looked up from germline, CDR1 is PRHDT and CDR2 is FYEKMQ (reference sequence). CDR3 length: 17 residues. CDR3 sequence reads: CASTPLGLAGGRETQYF.